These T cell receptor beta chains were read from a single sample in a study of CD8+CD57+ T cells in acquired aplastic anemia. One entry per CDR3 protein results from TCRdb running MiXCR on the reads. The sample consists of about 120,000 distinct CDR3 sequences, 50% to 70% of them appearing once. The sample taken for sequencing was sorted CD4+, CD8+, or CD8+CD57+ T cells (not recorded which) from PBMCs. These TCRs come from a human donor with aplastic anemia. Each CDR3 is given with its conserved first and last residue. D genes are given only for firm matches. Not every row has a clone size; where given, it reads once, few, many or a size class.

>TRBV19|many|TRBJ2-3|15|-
CASSIVGGAKDTQYF
TGTGCCAGTAGTATAGTCGGCGGGGCGAAAGATACGCAGTATTTT
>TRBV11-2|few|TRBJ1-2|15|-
CASSLTPGGGEGYTF
TGTGCCAGCAGTCTAACTCCCGGGGGCGGGGAGGGCTACACCTTC
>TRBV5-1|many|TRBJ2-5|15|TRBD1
CASSSPGQSEETQYF
TGCGCCAGCAGCTCCCCGGGACAGTCCGAAGAGACCCAGTACTTC
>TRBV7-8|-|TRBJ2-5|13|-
CASSLNGKETQYF
TGTGCCAGCAGCTTAAACGGAAAAGAGACCCAGTACTTC
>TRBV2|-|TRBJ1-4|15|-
CASRMGVATNEKLFF
TGTGCCAGCAGGATGGGGGTTGCAACTAATGAAAAACTGTTTTTT
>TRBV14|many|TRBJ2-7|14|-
CASSHSGTFYEQYF
TGTGCCAGCAGCCATTCCGGGACATTCTACGAGCAGTACTTC
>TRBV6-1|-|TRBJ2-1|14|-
CASSRGGTVNEQFF
TGTGCCAGCAGTAGAGGGGGGACTGTCAATGAGCAGTTCTTC
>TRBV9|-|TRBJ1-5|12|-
CASSVENQPQHF
TGTGCCAGCAGCGTAGAGAATCAGCCCCAGCATTTT
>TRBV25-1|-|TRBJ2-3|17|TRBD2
CASSARGLAAVQDTQYF
TGTGCCAGCAGTGCTAGAGGCCTAGCGGCCGTTCAAGATACGCAGTATTTT
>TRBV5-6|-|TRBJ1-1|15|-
CASSFGGRMNTEAFF
TGTGCCAGCAGCTTCGGGGGACGGATGAACACTGAAGCTTTCTTT
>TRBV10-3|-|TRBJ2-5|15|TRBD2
CAISGLAGGGETQYF
TGTGCCATCAGTGGACTAGCGGGCGGGGGAGAGACCCAGTACTTC
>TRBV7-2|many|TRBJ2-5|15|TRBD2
CASSPRLANQETQYF
TGTGCCAGCAGCCCCCGACTAGCGAACCAAGAGACCCAGTACTTC
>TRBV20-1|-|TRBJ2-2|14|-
CSARVRGNTGELFF
TGCAGTGCTAGAGTTAGAGGGAACACCGGGGAGCTGTTTTTT
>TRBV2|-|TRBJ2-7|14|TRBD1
CGSSVTGTSYEQYF
TGTGGCAGCAGTGTGACAGGGACGTCCTACGAGCAGTACTTC
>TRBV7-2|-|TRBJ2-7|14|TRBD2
CASSSTSGTYEQYF
TGTGCCAGCAGCTCTACTAGCGGAACCTACGAGCAGTACTTC
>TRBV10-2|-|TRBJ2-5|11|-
CASRGGETQYF
TGCGCCAGCAGGGGGGGAGAGACCCAGTACTTC
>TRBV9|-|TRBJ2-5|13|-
CASSASNQETQYF
TGTGCCAGCAGCGCCTCAAACCAAGAGACCCAGTACTTC
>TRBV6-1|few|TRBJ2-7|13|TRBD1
CASSSGTGGRQYF
TGTGCCAGCAGCTCCGGGACAGGGGGCCGCCAGTACTTC
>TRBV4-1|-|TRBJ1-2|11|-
CASSRGNGYTF
TGCGCCAGCAGTAGGGGTAACGGCTACACCTTC
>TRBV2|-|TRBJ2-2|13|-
CASSDIYTGELFF
TGTGCCAGCAGTGATATTTACACCGGGGAGCTGTTTTTT
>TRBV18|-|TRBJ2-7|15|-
CASSPLGGEAYEQYF
TGTGCCAGCTCACCGCTCGGAGGAGAGGCCTACGAGCAGTACTTC
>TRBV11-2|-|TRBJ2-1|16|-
CASSLRPGSGYNEQFF
TGTGCCAGCAGCTTAAGACCCGGGAGCGGTTACAATGAGCAGTTCTTC
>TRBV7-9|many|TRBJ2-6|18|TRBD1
CASSSQGALLSGANVLTF
TGTGCCAGCAGCTCCCAGGGGGCACTCCTCTCTGGGGCCAACGTCCTGACTTTC
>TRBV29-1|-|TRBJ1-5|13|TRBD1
CSVNGQGNQPQHF
TGCAGCGTCAACGGACAGGGCAATCAGCCCCAGCATTTT
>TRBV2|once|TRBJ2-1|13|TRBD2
CASSYLAGNEQFF
TGTGCCAGCAGTTACCTAGCGGGAAATGAGCAGTTCTTC
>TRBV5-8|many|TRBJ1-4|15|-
CASSPTPATNEKLFF
TGTGCCAGCAGCCCGACACCCGCAACTAATGAAAAACTGTTTTTT
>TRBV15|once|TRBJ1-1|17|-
CATSRGFVRGRKAEAFF
TGTGCCACCAGCAGAGGTTTTGTTCGGGGGAGGAAGGCTGAAGCTTTCTTT
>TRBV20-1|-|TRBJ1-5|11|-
CSAREKSAQHF
TGCAGTGCTAGGGAGAAATCAGCCCAGCATTTT
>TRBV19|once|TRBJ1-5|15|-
CTSSIRRGSNQPQHF
TGTACCAGTAGTATTCGCAGGGGTAGCAATCAGCCCCAGCATTTT